Detailed here is one T cell receptor (beta chain). The antigen this receptor binds is unknown. There are no base qualities to consult, and no much larger clone falls within one base. The cohort was made up of 500 to 850 healthy bone marrow donors. All cohort members were sampled while nominally healthy, although unrecorded immune exposures were likely present. The donor was CMV seronegative and was included in the group of under 450 seronegative cohort members. A peripheral blood sample was collected from each donor, and TCR beta sequencing was performed on peripheral blood mononuclear cells. The Qiagen DNeasy Blood Extraction Kit was used to extract genomic DNA from the blood cell samples. This sample was taken from a study of cytomegalovirus exposure and HLA in healthy donors (dated by TCRdb to 2015 to 2018). Regarding the study in general: An earlier analysis of 587 of the donors reported roughly 300 Gb of sequence data and some 120 million unique TCR beta sequences from 150 million to 200 million T cells. Rather than drawing on any new phenotypic data, the later analysis identified candidate immune exposures from TCR beta sequences and the way those sequences occurred across donors. Class I and class II HLA loci were covered by the typing at four-digit resolution. An early release covering roughly 580 HLA-typed donors comprised about 300 gigabases of sequencing data and around 80 million unique TCR sequences. The number of typed donors differed by locus: roughly 620-630 for A, B, C, DRB1 and DQB1; roughly 510 for DQA1; roughly 600 for DPA1; and 400 to 480 for DPB1. Besides the first cohort of some 670 subjects, a separate validation cohort made up of 120 different subjects was used. Four or five DR-DQ haplotypes were handled as single units for association and clustering because linkage in the cohort was strong. Using immunosequencing, the study profiled T cell repertoires from 640 or so subjects and related those repertoires to cytomegalovirus serostatus. Donor age, sex, ethnicity and CMV serostatus were compiled together with the repertoire data. The study aimed to test whether cataloging public T cell receptors could reveal signatures of past pathogen exposure. In a later genetic analysis, genome-wide SNP genotypes for about 60% of the 666 donors were used, and that subset was treated as a discovery cohort. An earlier analysis of approximately 580 of the donors used high-throughput TCR beta sequencing to judge whether each TCR beta V gene segment behaved as functional or pseudogenic. The study combined high-throughput TCR immunosequencing, statistical association of individual TCRs with disease status, and machine learning to predict cytomegalovirus infection status. Every discovery cohort repertoire had been produced on one sequencing platform. Among the roughly 390 genotyped donors, approximately 77% belonged to the genetic ancestry cluster associated with self-reported Caucasian donors. A later analysis re-analyzed previously published TCR beta repertoires from about 730 donors and added high-resolution HLA genotyping to study TCR occurrence patterns. Among under 450 genotyped donors of the cohort, an average of around 240,000 unique TCR beta nucleotide sequences were sequenced per donor, roughly 20% of them non-productive.

A distance of 13 bases separates the germline ends of V and J, which lose 1 base and 9 bases respectively. The CDR3 covers 14 residues, taking in both the cysteine and the phenylalanine. The CDR3 DNA has 42 bases and is translated from base 1. The CDR1 and CDR2 encoded by the germline V gene are LGHNA and YSLEER. Libraries were made using the immunoSEQ multiplex PCR assay. A mixture of 60 forward primers for TCR Vbeta segments and 13 reverse primers for TCR Jbeta segments was used in the multiplex PCR. Amplification of the CDR3 region of rearranged TCR beta genes was performed with a multiplex PCR assay on genomic DNA. Amplified TCR beta libraries were sequenced as 87-base-pair reads on the Illumina HiSeq System. For the original study's pipeline: In a later analysis, some 80 million unique TCR beta chains were counted across the 690 or so repertoires, and approximately 11 million of these chains were shared by at least two donors. Raw reads were error-corrected and collapsed into unique sequences by a nearest-neighbor algorithm in which closely related sequences were merged to remove PCR and sequencing errors. V, D and J gene segments were assigned by aligning CDR3 sequences to IMGT reference sequences. For a sequence to be retained, a match of at least six nucleotides to both a V gene segment and a J gene segment was required. A rearrangement counted as productive if the CDR3 had no stop codons and remained in frame with V and J, and every other rearrangement counted as non-productive. CDR3 was defined according to IMGT convention as the region running from the second conserved V-encoded cysteine to the conserved J-encoded phenylalanine. Sequences without an unambiguous match to a single V gene segment were excluded from the earlier analysis of a few hundred of the donors. An earlier analysis of several hundred of the donors called V segments functional above 56.7% productive rearrangements and segregating when the between-donor standard deviation exceeded 5%. A statistical classification framework was developed to diagnose cytomegalovirus status using the catalog of TCR beta chain sequences. V and J gene assignment, in a later analysis, came from comparing TCR nucleotide sequences with IMGT/GENE-DB human TR gene sequences. Using the TCRdist pipeline, a later analysis assigned CDR3 sequences along with most-parsimonious VDJ recombination scenarios. In a later analysis, each TCR beta chain was defined by its CDR3 amino acid sequence together with its V-gene family, and reads without a unique V-gene family were excluded. In a later analysis, 450 to 600 highly shared, low-generation-probability nucleotide sequences were removed to address suspected cross-contamination and a sequencing artifact. For each public chain, a later analysis derived a clonal expansion index from normalized ranks of inferred template counts within each repertoire. Generation probabilities in a later analysis came from a VDJ recombination model fitted to out-of-frame rearrangements, and those results were checked against IGoR. In a later analysis, hypergeometric tests were used to score TCR-TCR, TCR-HLA and TCR-CMV co-occurrence, with a repertoire-size bias correction applied to TCR pairs. To estimate false discovery rates, a later analysis permuted the HLA or CMV assignments 20 times. In a later analysis, co-occurring TCRs were grouped using DBSCAN, and TCRdist sequence similarity was added for clustering within HLA-allele-positive subsets. Repertoires with fewer than 30,000 or more than 120,000 public chains, plus five repertoires with anomalous nucleotide sharing, were excluded from co-occurrence clustering. As stored in TCRdb, this immuneACCESS dataset retains in-frame rearrangements with V and J assigned. A fraction of the clones does not appear; measured against another copy, unresolved V genes explain less than half of the discrepancy, and the remainder lacks a known reason. D and trimming were read from the DNA, whereas the V and J calls and clone size are those reported in that table. The sample table lists about 220,000 clones, about 80% of them with a count of one. The ten most abundant clones make up 1.5% to 2% of the sample.

The paper as a whole reports these results and caveats: In the study, approximately 150 TCR beta chains were listed as associated with cytomegalovirus. Sequencing depth was assumed to be roughly uniform across donors in the presence/absence analyses, though that assumption may not hold. Because the 87-base-pair reads could not distinguish some IMGT-functional V segments, including TRBV6-2 and TRBV6-3, those segments were excluded. Assigning TCR associations to individual alleles was difficult when HLA alleles, especially DR and DQ, strongly co-occurred. In an earlier analysis of approximately 590 of the donors, most TCR beta V segments appeared in productive rearrangements about 87% or about 30% of the time, broadly matching IMGT annotations. Immune exposure information for the cohort was limited to CMV serostatus. In vitro tests confirmed that a few of the cytomegalovirus-associated TCR beta chains recognize cytomegalovirus antigens. According to a later analysis, TCR association rates differed among HLA loci, with DRB1 alleles showing the most associated TCRs and HLA-C alleles showing the fewest. It was suggested by the authors that the approach could potentially be generalized to other disease states and immunological phenotypes. Correlated functional status among segregating V segments might reflect linkage disequilibrium, but an unknown experimental factor could not be ruled out. In a later analysis, most CMV-associated TCR beta chains were found to appear HLA-restricted, with HLA associations seemingly driven largely by CMV exposure. The earlier analysis of approximately 560 of the donors excluded fewer than 20 rarely observed V segments, including chromosome 9 orphons, because counts were too low. Across donors, most TCR sequences were observed very rarely, whereas some public TCRs were present in many individuals. A later analysis found that HLA-associated TCR beta chains were more clonally expanded and had lower generation probabilities than equally common non-associated chains. A later analysis reported that several top co-occurrence clusters appeared linked to parvovirus B19, influenza, CMV and Epstein-Barr virus. A further reported finding was that TCR beta sequences accurately predicted the HLA-A and HLA-B alleles for most subjects in the first cohort. This cohort had only TCR beta chains sequenced, and the lack of alpha or paired-chain data limited which features could be detected. HLA typing was unavailable for some donors at each locus, so association tests used only the typed subset. V-gene and J-gene trimming of TCR beta chains was associated with a missense DCLRE1C variant in a later genetic analysis, and the association was replicated in an independent cohort. The classifier was reported to diagnose cytomegalovirus status with high specificity and sensitivity in both the original cohort and the validation cohort. A later analysis associated 16,951 TCR beta sequences with specific HLA alleles at a false discovery rate of 0.05. In a later genetic analysis, fewer N-insertions in productive TCRs were reported among donors in an Asian-associated ancestry cluster than the approximately 670-donor mean. A cluster of highly shared sequence variants was judged likely to represent a technical artifact of the sequencing pipeline.

This TCR was sampled from a male donor in good health and CMV-seronegative. Sequenced input: PBMCs. The V and J segments used are TRBV4-3 and TRBJ2-1, with TRBD2 as a weak D call on 5 bases. In nucleotide form, the sequence is TGCGCCAGCAGCCAAGTAAGGGAGAGCCCTGAGCAGTTCTTC. It is translated as CASSQVRESPEQFF.